This entry concerns a single TCR beta chain. What it recognizes is unknown. As every portion of the isolated RNA was reverse transcribed, the sequencing read expressed TCRB transcripts. The protocol was immunoSEQ multiplex PCR, while the TCRdb copy is restricted to in-frame clones and leaves out a portion. The repertoire holds under 300,000 clones, approximately 25% seen once, with about 0.012% in the top ten. The sample belongs to a study of beta chain features in type 1 diabetes. Overall study context: Age, gender, cell numbers and subset yield matched between patients and controls. Investigators examined around 110 million sorted cells across all samples. Study-wide points: Compared with healthy donors, patients appeared to share more similar naive, central memory and regulatory TCRB repertoires. Across all four CD4+ subsets, people with type 1 diabetes showed modestly shorter TCRB CDR3s.

Without exception, sorted populations had purity beyond 95%. Germline V gene data show CDR1 as GTSNPN and CDR2 as SVGIG (reference sequence). The CDR3 covers 17 residues. The V end lost 0 bases, the J end lost 2 bases, and 20 bases lay between the germline ends. The sample comprised naive CD4+ T cells from blood. The sequence was collected from a woman in her 30s with type 1 diabetes. This chain links TRBV30 with TRBJ2-7, with D tentatively TRBD1 (6 bases). For the CDR3, the DNA is TGTGCCTGGAGTGTAGGGGGACACTCGAAAATCACCTACGAGCAGTACTTC. As protein: CAWSVGGHSKITYEQYF.